This TCR beta chain was identified during a study of response to subunit inactivated influenza vaccine (dated by TCRdb to the late 2010s). For context, the study as a whole: Deep quantitative profiling of the T cell receptor repertoire was used in the study to follow responses to a trivalent subunit inactivated influenza vaccine. Findings and caveats that apply to the study as a whole: It was suggested by the authors that each seasonal influenza vaccination may recruit only a limited number of new T cells.

Library method: RT-PCR. The listed sequencing device is Illumina HiSeq 2500. TCRdb cleaned the public reads at Q25 with fastp, built clones with MiXCR and kept in-frame beta chains. When rows share a CDR3 protein, they turn into one entry using the most common DNA and genes. The sample table lists about 570,000 distinct CDR3 sequences, roughly 12% of them with a count of one. Approximately 10% of the sample goes to the ten largest clones. In the case of this clonotype: Its antigen is unknown. The sample holds no much larger clone one base away, and base qualities are not on file.

According to the germline V gene, CDR1 reads MDHEN and CDR2 reads SYDVKM. From the cysteine up to the phenylalanine, the CDR3 has a length of 13 residues. Solely the CDR3 DNA is kept, with 39 bases framed from the first base. The junction carries 15 bases between V and J, which are trimmed by 8 bases and 5 bases respectively. This same sample was also taken into another study, of T cells expressing NK-cell markers. Per that second paper: 5'RACE template switching, by which a universal primer site and unique molecular identifiers were added, was used to make TCR beta cDNA libraries. TCR beta-chain repertoires were profiled in sorted CD3+CD56+NKG2C+, CD3+CD56+NKG2C- and CD3+CD56-NKG2C+ T-cell subsets from several donors. Among the eight sequenced donors, only one was HCMV-seronegative, while the other seven were HCMV-seropositive. In several experiments an anti-gammadeltaTCR antibody was added to restrict sorting to alphabetaTCR-expressing T cells. In a handful of donors, the dominant CD3+CD56+NKG2C+ clonotypes were among the top 10 CD8+ clonotypes and accounted for about 1.0-7.0% of CD8+ T cells. Those dominant clonotypes were again the most abundant among CD3+CD56-NKG2C+ cells in several donors, at roughly 25-65%. It remained unclear whether the expanded NKG2C-expressing T cell clones were specific for HCMV antigens. All eight donors whose samples were sequenced were randomly selected healthy volunteers, three of them men and five women. To determine HCMV serostatus, a commercial ELISA kit was used to detect HCMV-specific IgG in serum. Ficoll density gradient centrifugation was used to isolate peripheral blood mononuclear cells from blood. For six donors, bulk peripheral blood T-cell repertoires were also sequenced from unsorted PBMC. cDNA synthesis was primed from the TCR beta constant segment, followed by two successive PCR amplification steps. Illumina HiSeq 2000/2500, MiSeq or NextSeq was used to sequence libraries as 2 x 150 bp reads. MIGEC handled demultiplexing of the reads and grouping by UMI, while MiTCR was used to assemble and quantify clonotypes. To exclude erroneous sequences, any TCR cDNA sequence not supported by at least two reads was discarded. Downstream repertoire analysis used the tcR package, and clonotypes were matched across fractions by CDR3 nucleotide sequence plus V segment. VDJmatch was used to annotate antigen specificity against VDJdb, with one amino acid substitution in CDR3 allowed.

The specimen was PBMCs from blood, collected on the day of vaccination. This TCR was sampled from a man aged 45 to 65 who received an inactivated influenza vaccine. Donor details come from another sample of the same person, matched by shared clones. Rearrangement joined TRBV28 to TRBJ1-1, with TRBD1 as a weak D call on 5 bases. The CDR3 loop reads CASGQGTHTEAFF. The nucleotide sequence is TGTGCCAGCGGACAAGGGACGCATACTGAAGCTTTCTTT.